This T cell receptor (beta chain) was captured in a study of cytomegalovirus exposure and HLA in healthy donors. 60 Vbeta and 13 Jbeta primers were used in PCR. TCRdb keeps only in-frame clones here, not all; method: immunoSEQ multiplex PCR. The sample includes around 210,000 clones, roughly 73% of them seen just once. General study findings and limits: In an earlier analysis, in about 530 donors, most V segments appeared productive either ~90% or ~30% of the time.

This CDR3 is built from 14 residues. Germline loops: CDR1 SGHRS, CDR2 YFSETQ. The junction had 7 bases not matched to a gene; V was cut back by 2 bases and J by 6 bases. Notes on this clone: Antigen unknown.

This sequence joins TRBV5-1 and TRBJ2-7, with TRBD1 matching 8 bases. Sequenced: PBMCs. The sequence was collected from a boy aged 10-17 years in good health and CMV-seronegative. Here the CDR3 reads CASSFTTGGLEQYF. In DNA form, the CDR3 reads TGCGCCAGCAGCTTTACAACAGGGGGTCTCGAGCAGTACTTC. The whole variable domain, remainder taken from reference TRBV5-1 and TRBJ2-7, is KAGVTQTPRYLIKTRGQQVTLSCSPISGHRSVSWYQQTPGQGLQFLFEYFSETQRNKGNFPGRFSGRQFSNSRSEMNVSTLELGDSALYLCASSFTTGGLEQYFGPGTRLTVT.